These 17 T cell receptor beta chains were all obtained from the same sample, sequenced in a study of cytomegalovirus exposure and HLA in healthy donors. 13 Jbeta primers and 60 Vbeta primers were used for the PCR. Libraries were prepared by immunoSEQ multiplex PCR; TCRdb keeps only in-frame clonotypes and omits some of them. The sample carries about 190,000 clones, roughly 80% recorded once. Sequencing was carried out using PBMCs. The receptors come from a man in his forties or fifties in good health and CMV-seropositive.

The rearrangement links TRBV11-1 to TRBJ2-3; D is undetermined. The CDR3 spans 14 residues. Trimming cost V 3 bases and J 4 bases, with 11 bases left between them. Germline V gene lookup returns CDR1 SGHAT and CDR2 FQDESV (reference sequence). CDR3 in DNA: TGTGCCAGCAGCTTCGGTATAGTTGCAGATACGCAGTATTTT. The encoded protein is CASSFGIVADTQYF.

This clone came up a few times. The chain is built from TRBV6-1 and TRBJ1-1, with D possibly matching TRBD1 (6 bases). Germline CDR1 and CDR2: MNHNS and SASEGT. The CDR3 runs to 12 residues. The V gene lost 2 bases and the J gene lost 8 bases, with 9 bases spanning the gap. The DNA of the CDR3 is TGTGCCAGCAGTGAACAGGGGCAGGAAGCTTTCTTT. Its translation: CASSEQGQEAFF.

This chain links TRBV10-3 with TRBJ2-3, with 7 bases fitting TRBD1. Trimming cost V 2 bases and J 3 bases; bases outside gene matches: 2. The CDR3 runs to 14 residues. Germline CDR1 is ENHRY and CDR2 is SYGVKD. The CDR3 DNA sequence: TGTGCCATCAGTGAGGAGACAGGGACAGATACGCAGTATTTT. It encodes CAISEETGTDTQYF.

This clone appeared a few times. V usage is TRBV7-3 and J usage is TRBJ2-7; TRBD2 matches at 10 bases. J lost 3 bases, V lost 2 bases, and 7 bases had no gene match. CDR1 and CDR2 (germline): SGHTA, FQGTGA. The CDR3 loop spans 16 amino acids. The CDR3 DNA sequence: TGTGCCAGCAGCTTAGTTAGCGGGGGGAACTACTACGAGCAGTACTTC. Its protein product is CASSLVSGGNYYEQYF.

This clone was observed a single time. The rearrangement uses TRBV12-5 and TRBJ2-2; 13 nucleotides line up with TRBD2. Germline V CDR1 and CDR2: LGHNT, FRNRAP. The V segment lost 4 bases and the J segment 0 bases; nucleotides outside the gene matches: 11. This CDR3 spans 20 amino acids. CDR3 nucleotides: TGTGCTAGTGGTTCGGAACACCCACTAGCGGGGGGGCCGAACACCGGGGAGCTGTTTTTT. Translation gives CASGSEHPLAGGPNTGELFF.

This chain joins TRBV5-4 and TRBJ2-3; D perhaps matches TRBD1 (6 bases). The CDR3 sequence is 17 residues long. The V and J ends lost 2 bases and 4 bases respectively, with 20 bases between them. Germline CDR1 is SGHNT and CDR2 is YYREEE (reference sequence). For the CDR3, the DNA is TGTGCCAGCAGCTTCGTAAACAGGGAAAGGAGCTCAGATACGCAGTATTTT. Amino acids: CASSFVNRERSSDTQYF.

This clone was counted a few times. The CDR3 here is CASSHRAQPQHF. In DNA form, the CDR3 reads TGTGCCAGCAGCCACAGGGCGCAGCCCCAGCATTTT. The rearrangement links TRBV13 to TRBJ1-5; D is possibly TRBD1 (6 bases). Germline CDR1 PRHDT, CDR2 FYEKMQ (reference sequence). Deletions cut 5 bases from V and 7 bases from J, with 9 bases between. The CDR3 runs to 12 residues.

V gene TRBV10-1 combines with J gene TRBJ2-7; D ambiguous. This CDR3 comprises 12 residues. Deletions cut 4 bases from V and 3 bases from J, with 7 bases between. Looked up from germline, CDR1 is WNHNN and CDR2 is SYGVQD (reference sequence). CDR3 sequence: CASSGASYEQYF. DNA for the CDR3: TGCGCCAGCAGTGGGGCCAGCTACGAGCAGTACTTC.

CDR3 sequence reads: CASKQGFYGYTF. CDR3 coding DNA: TGTGCCAGTAAGCAGGGGTTCTATGGCTACACCTTC. The chain joins TRBV19 to TRBJ1-2, with a weak D call TRBD1 (6 bases). Trimming left V 7 bases short and J 4 bases short, with 10 bases between. Germline CDR1 and CDR2: LNHDA and SQIVND (reference sequence). The CDR3 is made up of 12 amino acids.

CDR3 DNA: TGTGCCAGTAGTATCCAGGGGGCAAAGGGCGAGCAGTACTTC. Protein: CASSIQGAKGEQYF. This chain joins TRBV19 and TRBJ2-7, with 8 bases fitting TRBD1. The CDR3 is made up of 14 amino acids. CDR1 is LNHDA, CDR2 SQIVND, per germline (reference sequence). Trimming removed 3 bases from V and 6 bases from J; junction bases left unmatched: 7.

This sequence joins TRBV5-1 and TRBJ2-5, with a tentative D call TRBD1 (5 bases). V gave up 2 bases and J gave up 3 bases, with 8 bases separating them. Per germline, CDR1 SGHRS and CDR2 YFSETQ. CDR3 size: 13 residues. In DNA form, the CDR3 reads TGCGCCAGCAGCTTAGGACAAGAAGAGACCCAGTACTTC. This gives the protein CASSLGQEETQYF.

V gene TRBV7-2 combines with J gene TRBJ1-3; no firm D call. V lost 2 bases and J 4 bases, leaving 6 bases between the germline ends. The CDR3 is 13 residues long. CDR1 and CDR2 from the germline V gene are SGHTA and FQGNSA. The CDR3: CASSLSDGNTIYF. CDR3 nucleotides: TGTGCCAGCAGCTTAAGCGACGGAAACACCATATATTTT.

For the CDR3, the DNA is TGTGCCAGAACAGGGAGTGAGCAGTTCTTC. Its protein product is CARTGSEQFF. This chain links TRBV2 with TRBJ2-1; TRBD1 is a possible D gene (6 bases). This CDR3 region has 10 residues. The V gene lost 9 bases and the J gene lost 9 bases, with 9 bases spanning the gap. Germline lookup yields CDR1 SNHLY and CDR2 FYNNEI.

The chain combines TRBV11-2 with TRBJ2-4; 8 bases align to TRBD2. The germline V gene encodes CDR1 SGHAT and CDR2 FQNNGV. The CDR3 is made up of 19 amino acids. V was clipped by 5 bases and J by 0 bases; unmatched bases: 15. CDR3 loop: CASSHGTRGLFSAKNIQYF. The CDR3 nucleotides read TGTGCCAGCAGCCATGGGACTAGAGGACTATTCTCAGCCAAAAACATTCAGTACTTC.

Concerning this clone: Only one base separates this from a far larger clonotype, so it likely reflects a read error. The same CDR3 is also encoded by other DNA sequences in this sample. The chain uses TRBV11-2 and TRBJ2-2; weak D call: TRBD1 (5 bases). Germline loops: CDR1 SGHAT, CDR2 FQNNGV. CDR3 length equals 18 residues. Deletions cut 5 bases from V and 2 bases from J, with 21 bases between. The CDR3 sequence is CASSHGRTGDLNTGELFF. CDR3 DNA sequence: TGTGCCAGCAGCCACGGCCGAACAGGAGACCTTAACACCGGGGAGCTGTTTTTT.

This chain uses TRBV4-1 with TRBJ1-1; 7 bases line up with TRBD1. The CDR3 runs to 14 residues. The germline V gene has CDR1 MGHRA and CDR2 YSYEKL. V shed 4 bases and J 0 bases; nucleotides not matched to a gene: 2. The chain's CDR3 is CASSRGQLNTEAFF. The CDR3 nucleotides read TGCGCCAGCAGCCGGGGACAGTTGAACACTGAAGCTTTCTTT.

The rearrangement joins TRBV9 to TRBJ2-7; 8 positions match TRBD2. CDR1 is SGDLS and CDR2 is YYNGEE in the germline V gene. The CDR3 length is 15 residues. V lost 0 bases, J lost 3 bases, and 5 bases stayed unmatched. This CDR3 reads CASSVAGGANYEQYF. CDR3 coding DNA: TGTGCCAGCAGCGTAGCCGGGGGGGCGAACTACGAGCAGTACTTC.